This record covers a single T cell receptor (beta chain). The PCR contained 60 Vbeta and 13 Jbeta primers. The assay was immunoSEQ multiplex PCR, and TCRdb's table has in-frame clones only and misses some. The sample contains roughly 180,000 clones, 82% of which appear only once. This specimen comes from a study of cytomegalovirus exposure and HLA in healthy donors. This CDR3 spans 13 amino acids. V dropped 3 bases and J dropped 4 bases, with 10 bases sitting between them. The source material was PBMCs. This chain uses TRBV5-7 with TRBJ1-2, with TRBD1 as a possible D gene (6 bases). TRBV5-7 counts as an open reading frame of uncertain function. The source of this sequence is a man aged 40-49 years in good health and CMV-seronegative. The CDR3 DNA is TGTGCCAGCAGCTGCCCACAGGGCTATGGCTACACCTTC. It translates to CASSCPQGYGYTF.